The 18 T cell receptor beta chains below were found in one sample sequenced in a study of blood T cell repertoires in COVID-19. Assay used: immunoSEQ multiplex PCR; TCRdb lists only in-frame clones, some missing. The table records some 200,000 clones, 70% to 90% of them present only once. The sequencing input was peripheral blood. Receptors were obtained from a man aged 60-69 years with active or convalescent COVID-19.

The rearrangement uses TRBV27 and TRBJ2-7, with a weak D call TRBD2 (5 bases). V was shortened by 6 bases and J by 2 bases, with 17 bases between the two germline ends. This CDR3 spans 15 amino acids. Germline assignment: CDR1 MNHEY and CDR2 SMNVEV (reference sequence). The CDR3 region is CASSQRGDPPYEQYF. The CDR3 bases are TGTGCCAGCAGCCAACGGGGTGACCCCCCCTACGAGCAGTACTTC.

The V gene is TRBV5-8, the J gene TRBJ1-2; 8 bases line up with TRBD1. Germline trimming cut 5 bases from V and 7 bases from J; bases unmatched to any gene: 7. This CDR3 comprises 13 residues. CDR1 SGHTS and CDR2 YDEGEE come from the germline V gene. In DNA, the CDR3 is TGTGCCAGCAGGGCTACAGGGGGAGGTGGCTACACCTTC. Its translation: CASRATGGGGYTF. The entire variable domain, with the rest obtained from reference TRBV5-8 and TRBJ1-2, is as follows: EAGVTQSPTHLIKTRGQQATLRCSPISGHTSVYWYQQALGLGLQFLLWYDEGEERNRGNFPPRFSGRQFPNYSSELNVNALELEDSALYLCASRATGGGGYTFGSGTRLTVV.

The chain employs TRBV5-1 and TRBJ2-3, with a weak D call TRBD2 (6 bases). The V gene lost 7 bases and the J gene lost 2 bases, with 14 bases spanning the gap. CDR1 SGHRS and CDR2 YFSETQ come from the germline V gene. The CDR3 contains 14 residues. CDR3 DNA sequence: TGCGCCAGCCGGAGCGCGGGGTTCACAGATACGCAGTATTTT. Protein sequence: CASRSAGFTDTQYF. Full variable domain (missing parts from reference TRBV5-1 and TRBJ2-3): KAGVTQTPRYLIKTRGQQVTLSCSPISGHRSVSWYQQTPGQGLQFLFEYFSETQRNKGNFPGRFSGRQFSNSRSEMNVSTLELGDSALYLCASRSAGFTDTQYFGPGTRLTVL.

The chain employs TRBV7-2 and TRBJ1-5, with unresolved D. Per germline, CDR1 SGHTA and CDR2 FQGNSA. CDR3 length equals 14 residues. The V end was cut by 4 bases, the J end by 2 bases, with 9 bases between. The CDR3 region is CASSSRQGNQPQHF. The CDR3, as DNA: TGTGCCAGCAGCTCAAGACAAGGCAATCAGCCCCAGCATTTT.

This clone appeared a few times. V and J are TRBV5-1 and TRBJ1-2, with 10 positions matching TRBD1. CDR3 length: 17 amino acids. Looked up from germline, CDR1 is SGHRS and CDR2 is YFSETQ. V dropped 4 bases and J dropped 0; count of bases not matched to a gene: 9. CDR3 region: CASSRADRGGTNYGYTF. Here the CDR3 DNA reads TGCGCCAGCAGCCGCGCGGACAGGGGGGGAACTAACTATGGCTACACCTTC.

The chain is built from TRBV12-3 or TRBV12-4 and TRBJ1-1, with 8 nucleotides matching TRBD1. V was clipped by 6 bases and J by 5 bases; unmatched bases: 5. The CDR3 length is 13 residues. The CDR3 loop is CASSRRQGTEAFF. CDR3 sequence (DNA): TGTGCCAGCAGCCGGAGACAGGGGACTGAAGCTTTCTTT.

V usage is TRBV4-2 and J usage is TRBJ2-6; 9 bases are shared with TRBD1. From germline, CDR1 is LGHNA and CDR2 YNFKEQ. Trimming at V came to 1 base and at J to 4 bases, leaving 5 bases not matched to a gene. The length of the CDR3 is 17 residues. The CDR3 coding sequence is TGTGCCAGCAGCCAAGGGGACAGGGAGGGAGGGGCCAACGTCCTGACTTTC. Translation gives CASSQGDREGGANVLTF.

The chain links TRBV18 to TRBJ1-4; D not resolved. CDR3 length: 14 amino acids. The germline V gene has CDR1 KGHSH and CDR2 LQKENI. V was pared by 6 bases and J by 3 bases, with 11 bases between. The CDR3, as DNA: TGTGCCAGCTCCCCTGGGCCATCTAATGAAAAACTGTTTTTT. This sequence encodes CASSPGPSNEKLFF.

The chain carries TRBV19 and TRBJ1-1; D unclear. The germline gives CDR1 LNHDA, CDR2 SQIVND (reference sequence). CDR3 length equals 14 residues. V was clipped by 4 bases and J by 0 bases, with 9 bases between them. The CDR3 bases are TGTGCCAGTAGTAACCCCGCGATGAACACTGAAGCTTTCTTT. Encoded protein: CASSNPAMNTEAFF.

A word on this clone: This CDR3 is also generated by other DNA sequences in the sample. The rearrangement uses TRBV5-1 and TRBJ2-2; possible D gene TRBD2, 7 bases. CDR1 is SGHRS and CDR2 is YFSETQ in the germline V gene. V lost 0 bases, J lost 2 bases, and 11 bases lay in between. The CDR3 has 16 residues. The CDR3 loop is CASSLARGANTGELFF. The CDR3 DNA reads TGCGCCAGCAGCTTGGCTCGGGGGGCAAACACCGGGGAGCTGTTTTTT.

The rearrangement links TRBV7-2 to TRBJ1-1, with TRBD1 as a possible D gene (5 bases). The germline V and J ends were trimmed by 5 bases and 4 bases, with 14 bases remaining between them. From germline, CDR1 is SGHTA and CDR2 FQGNSA. The CDR3 loop spans 14 amino acids. The CDR3 sequence is CASSPRWGGTEAFF. CDR3 in DNA: TGTGCCAGCAGCCCCCGGTGGGGGGGCACTGAAGCTTTCTTT.

This clone was seen only once. The rearrangement uses TRBV19 and TRBJ2-7; 7 positions agree with TRBD1. With 4 bases clipped from V and 2 bases from J, the junction kept 5 bases outside the gene matches. This CDR3 has 14 amino acids. The germline gives CDR1 LNHDA, CDR2 SQIVND (reference sequence). The CDR3 here is CASSTGDSTYEQYF. DNA of the CDR3: TGTGCCAGTAGTACCGGGGACAGCACCTACGAGCAGTACTTC.

This chain connects TRBV6-4 to TRBJ2-1; D gene unclear. V was clipped by 0 bases and J by 8 bases, with 11 bases between them. Per the germline V gene, CDR1 is MRHNA and CDR2 is SNTAGT. The CDR3 is 14 amino acids. The CDR3 DNA follows: TGTGCCAGCAGTGACTCGGGCTCATCGGATGAGCAGTTCTTC. This encodes CASSDSGSSDEQFF.

The rearrangement uses TRBV7-2 and TRBJ1-1, with D maybe TRBD1 (5 bases). In germline, CDR1 is SGHTA, CDR2 FQGNSA. The CDR3 loop spans 15 amino acids. Trimming cost V 3 bases and J 1 base, with 12 bases left between them. CDR3 sequence reads: CASSLGGVTNTEAFF. The CDR3 region has the DNA TGTGCCAGCAGCTTGGGAGGGGTGACGAACACTGAAGCTTTCTTT.

The CDR3 is CASSEVREETQYF. CDR3 DNA sequence: TGTGCCAGCAGTGAAGTTAGAGAAGAGACCCAGTACTTC. This sequence joins TRBV2 and TRBJ2-5, with no clear D. Germline lookup yields CDR1 SNHLY and CDR2 FYNNEI. Trimming left V 1 base short and J 3 bases short, with 6 bases between. The length of the CDR3 is 13 residues.

The gene calls are TRBV14 and TRBJ1-2; D gene uncertain. The V and J ends lost 1 base and 2 bases respectively, with 5 bases between them. This CDR3 has 13 residues. Per germline, CDR1 SGHDN and CDR2 FVKESK. This CDR3 reads CASSQAVNYGYTF. The CDR3 region has the DNA TGTGCCAGCAGCCAAGCAGTGAACTATGGCTACACCTTC.

This clone was found a few times. The gene calls are TRBV7-8 and TRBJ1-2; D unclear. V lost 3 bases, J lost 9 bases, and 17 bases lay in between. The germline V gene encodes CDR1 SGHVS and CDR2 FQNEAQ. The CDR3 sequence is 14 residues long. As DNA, the CDR3 is TGTGCCAGCAGCTTCAGTGTGGGTGTCAGGAGCTACACCTTC. Translated, it gives CASSFSVGVRSYTF.

The chain is built from TRBV2 and TRBJ1-5; 8 bases are a match to TRBD1. The CDR3 has 15 amino acids. V lost 4 bases, J lost 7 bases, and 9 bases stayed unmatched. Germline loops: CDR1 SNHLY, CDR2 FYNNEI. For the CDR3, the DNA is TGTGCCAGCAGTGTGAGAACAGGGGGTTTACAGCCCCAGCATTTT. It codes for CASSVRTGGLQPQHF.